These 11 T cell receptor beta chains were sequenced from one sample in a study of blood T cell repertoires in COVID-19. Method: immunoSEQ multiplex PCR; TCRdb's copy keeps in-frame clones and lacks some. The data hold about 530,000 clones, with approximately 88% observed a single time. The source material was peripheral blood. Receptors were obtained from a woman between 45 and 60 years old with COVID-19, enrolled during active disease.

This CDR3 reads CASNSLNTEAFF. The CDR3 nucleotides are TGTGCCAGCAACAGCCTGAACACTGAAGCTTTCTTT. The chain recombines TRBV28 with TRBJ1-1; D gene uncertain. The CDR3 covers 12 residues. Trimming took 7 bases from V and 0 from J, leaving 6 bases between them. Germline values: CDR1 MDHEN, CDR2 SYDVKM.

The chain carries TRBV7-7 and TRBJ2-1; 11 bases are shared with TRBD1. Trimming removed 5 bases from V and 5 bases from J; junction bases left unmatched: 5. Per germline, CDR1 SSHAT and CDR2 FNYEAQ (reference sequence). The CDR3 is 15 amino acids. The CDR3 DNA follows: TGTGCCAGCAGCCCGGGACAGGGGGTAAACAATGAGCAGTTCTTC. Amino acids: CASSPGQGVNNEQFF.

The chain has TRBV7-8 and TRBJ1-1; D is ambiguous. V was clipped by 5 bases and J by 7 bases, with 23 bases between them. Germline V gives CDR1 SGHVS, CDR2 FQNEAQ. The CDR3 consists of 16 residues. CDR3 amino acids: CASSPRGMAVPNEAFF. CDR3 DNA: TGTGCCAGCAGCCCCCGAGGGATGGCCGTTCCTAATGAAGCTTTCTTT.

This chain connects TRBV9 to TRBJ1-5; TRBD1 aligns across 7 bases. The CDR3 totals 14 residues. Germline values: CDR1 SGDLS, CDR2 YYNGEE. The trim removed 3 bases at V and 4 bases at J, leaving 4 bases unmatched. CDR3: CASSDGTVNQPQHF. The CDR3 DNA reads TGTGCCAGCAGCGATGGGACAGTTAATCAGCCCCAGCATTTT.

Only one count was recorded for this clone. This chain connects TRBV2 to TRBJ1-6, with D hard to call. This CDR3 is built from 15 residues. Trimming shortened V by 5 bases and J by 2 bases, and 10 bases separated the two germline ends. Germline CDR1 and CDR2: SNHLY and FYNNEI. CDR3 nucleotide sequence: TGTGCCAGCAGTCCTGACAAGGCCTATAATTCACCCCTCCACTTT. Its protein product is CASSPDKAYNSPLHF.

This chain uses TRBV5-1 with TRBJ1-6; TRBD1 is a possible D gene (6 bases). In germline, CDR1 is SGHRS, CDR2 YFSETQ. CDR3 size: 14 residues. Deletions cut 6 bases from V and 10 bases from J, with 17 bases between. CDR3 nucleotide sequence: TGCGCCAGCACCCCGGGAGGGGACATATCACCCCTCCACTTT. It is translated as CASTPGGDISPLHF. The entire variable domain, with the rest obtained from reference TRBV5-1 and TRBJ1-6, is as follows: KAGVTQTPRYLIKTRGQQVTLSCSPISGHRSVSWYQQTPGQGLQFLFEYFSETQRNKGNFPGRFSGRQFSNSRSEMNVSTLELGDSALYLCASTPGGDISPLHFGNGTRLTVT.

The V gene is TRBV10-3, the J gene TRBJ1-1, with 8 bases fitting TRBD1. V trimming: 2 bases; J trimming: 5 bases; junction bases outside the gene matches: 10. Per germline, CDR1 ENHRY and CDR2 SYGVKD. The CDR3 covers 16 residues. CDR3 DNA sequence: TGTGCCATCAGTGAGGGGGGCGGCAGGGGGCCGACTGAAGCTTTCTTT. Its protein is CAISEGGGRGPTEAFF.

CDR3 sequence reads: CASAHRGTYYEQYF. Here the CDR3 DNA reads TGTGCCAGCGCCCACAGGGGCACCTACTACGAGCAGTACTTC. The chain uses TRBV6-5 and TRBJ2-7; 7 bases agree with TRBD1. CDR3 length equals 14 residues. V was clipped by 8 bases and J by 3 bases; unmatched bases: 10. Germline loops: CDR1 MNHEY, CDR2 SVGAGI.

In this sample, this clone turned up a few times. This sequence joins TRBV27 and TRBJ2-7; D is uncertain. Germline values: CDR1 MNHEY, CDR2 SMNVEV (reference sequence). There are 14 residues in the CDR3. Trimming took 11 bases from V and 1 from J, leaving 18 bases between them. For the CDR3, the DNA is TGTGCCGCGGAATGGTCGGCCCTATCCTACGAGCAGTACTTC. Amino acids: CAAEWSALSYEQYF.

This clone was seen once. The J gene is TRBJ2-7, the V gene TRBV7-2; D gene ambiguous. The CDR3 loop spans 15 amino acids. Trimming left V 5 bases short and J 3 bases short, with 17 bases between. The V gene's germline CDR1 is SGHTA and CDR2 FQGNSA. Here the CDR3 reads CASSTTGSGYYEQYF. The CDR3 DNA follows: TGTGCCAGCAGCACTACCGGGTCCGGGTACTACGAGCAGTACTTC.

The V call is TRBV2, the J call TRBJ1-3; D remains ambiguous. Trimming took 7 bases from V and 4 from J, leaving 8 bases between them. The CDR3 totals 12 residues. Germline assignment: CDR1 SNHLY and CDR2 FYNNEI. The CDR3 region is CASMASGNTIYF. CDR3 bases: TGTGCCAGCATGGCTTCCGGAAACACCATATATTTT.